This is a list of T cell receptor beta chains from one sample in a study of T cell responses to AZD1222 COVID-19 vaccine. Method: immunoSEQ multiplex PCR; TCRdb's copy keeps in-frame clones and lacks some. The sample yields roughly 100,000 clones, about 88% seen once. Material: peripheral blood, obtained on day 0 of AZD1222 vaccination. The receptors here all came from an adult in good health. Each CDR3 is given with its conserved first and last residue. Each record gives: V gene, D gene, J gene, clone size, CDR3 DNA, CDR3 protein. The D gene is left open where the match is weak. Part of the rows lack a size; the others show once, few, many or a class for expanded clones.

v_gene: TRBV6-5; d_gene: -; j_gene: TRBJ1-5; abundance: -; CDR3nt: TGTGCCAGCAGTTACTCGAATACAGGGAATCAGCCCCAGCATTTT; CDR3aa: CASSYSNTGNQPQHF
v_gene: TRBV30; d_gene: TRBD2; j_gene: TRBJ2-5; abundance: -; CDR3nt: TGTGCCGGGACAGGTAGCGGGGGGCAAGAGACCCAGTACTTC; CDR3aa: CAGTGSGGQETQYF
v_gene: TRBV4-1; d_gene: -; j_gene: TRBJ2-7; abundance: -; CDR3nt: TGCGCCAGCAGCCAAGATTCCACAGGAAATTTATACTCCTACGAGCAGTACTTC; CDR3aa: CASSQDSTGNLYSYEQYF
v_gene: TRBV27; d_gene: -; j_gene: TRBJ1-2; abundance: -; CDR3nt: TGTGCCAGCAGTTTATCCCGCCAGGGTTGGGGCCCGGGGTCCTATGGCTACACCTTC; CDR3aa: CASSLSRQGWGPGSYGYTF
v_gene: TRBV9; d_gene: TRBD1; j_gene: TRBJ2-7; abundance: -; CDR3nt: TGTGCCAGCAGCCCCGGGGACAGGTCCACCTACGAGCAGTACTTC; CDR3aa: CASSPGDRSTYEQYF
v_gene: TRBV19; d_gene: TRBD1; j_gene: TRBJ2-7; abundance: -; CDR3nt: TGTGCCACCCAGGCGGGACAGGGCTCCTACGAGCAGTACTTC; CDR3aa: CATQAGQGSYEQYF
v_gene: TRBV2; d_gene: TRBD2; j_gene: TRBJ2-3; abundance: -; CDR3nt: TGTGCCAGCAGCCTACTCGGGGGGGTAGGTACAGATACGCAGTATTTT; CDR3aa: CASSLLGGVGTDTQYF
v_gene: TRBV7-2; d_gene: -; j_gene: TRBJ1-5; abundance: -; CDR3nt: TGTGCCAGCAGCTTAGCGGGAGGGACCTTTAATCAGCCCCAGCATTTT; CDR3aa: CASSLAGGTFNQPQHF
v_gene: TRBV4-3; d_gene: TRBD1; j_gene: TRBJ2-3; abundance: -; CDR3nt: TGCGCCAGCAGCTGGTCAGGGGGTTCTAGCACAGATACGCAGTATTTT; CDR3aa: CASSWSGGSSTDTQYF
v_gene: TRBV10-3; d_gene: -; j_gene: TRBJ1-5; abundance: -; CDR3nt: TGTGCCATCAGTGGTACGGGACGGACTAGCAATCAGCCCCAGCATTTT; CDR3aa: CAISGTGRTSNQPQHF
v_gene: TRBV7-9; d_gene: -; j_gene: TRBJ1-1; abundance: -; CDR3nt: TGTGCCAGCAGCTTAGCCCGACAGTTATACACTGAAGCTTTCTTT; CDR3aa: CASSLARQLYTEAFF
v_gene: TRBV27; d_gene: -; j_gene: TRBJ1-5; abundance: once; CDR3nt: TGTGCCAGCAGTTTATCATTGCCGGGGGCAGGGAACAATCAGCCCCAGCATTTT; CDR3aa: CASSLSLPGAGNNQPQHF
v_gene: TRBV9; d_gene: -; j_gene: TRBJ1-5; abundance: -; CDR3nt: TGTGCCAGCAGCCCAGCACCAAATAGCAATCAGCCCCAGCATTTT; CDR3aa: CASSPAPNSNQPQHF
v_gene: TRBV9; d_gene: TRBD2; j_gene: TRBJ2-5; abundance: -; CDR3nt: TGTGCCAGCAGCGTAGCCTACCCGGGACTAGCGGGGGAGCAAGAGACCCAGTACTTC; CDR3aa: CASSVAYPGLAGEQETQYF
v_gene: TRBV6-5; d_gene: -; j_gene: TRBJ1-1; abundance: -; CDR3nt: TGTGCCAGCAGTATGTCGGTGGGGGGCACTGAAGCTTTCTTT; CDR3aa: CASSMSVGGTEAFF
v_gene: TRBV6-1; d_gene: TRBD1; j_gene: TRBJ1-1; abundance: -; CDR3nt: TGTGCCAGCAGTCCCACAGGGGAGGGAGCTTTCTTT; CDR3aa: CASSPTGEGAFF
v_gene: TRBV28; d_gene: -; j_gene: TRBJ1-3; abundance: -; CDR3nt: TGTGCCAGCAGGCGGGACACCAACTCTGGAAACACCATATATTTT; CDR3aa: CASRRDTNSGNTIYF
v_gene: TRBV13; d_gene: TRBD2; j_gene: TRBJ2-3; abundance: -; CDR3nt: TGTGCCAGCAGCTTCGGGACTAGCGGGGGGCCACGCACAGATACGCAGTATTTT; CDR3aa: CASSFGTSGGPRTDTQYF
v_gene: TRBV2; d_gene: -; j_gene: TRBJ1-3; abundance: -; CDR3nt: TGTGCCAGCAGTGGTTATAGGGCTGGAAACACCATATATTTT; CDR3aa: CASSGYRAGNTIYF
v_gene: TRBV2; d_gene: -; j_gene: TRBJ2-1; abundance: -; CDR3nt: TGTGCCAGCAGTGGAGCCAATGAGCAGTTCTTC; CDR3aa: CASSGANEQFF
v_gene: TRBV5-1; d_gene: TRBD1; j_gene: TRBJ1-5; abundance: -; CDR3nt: TGCGCCAGCAGCCCGGGACAGAATCAGCCCCAGCATTTT; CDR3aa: CASSPGQNQPQHF
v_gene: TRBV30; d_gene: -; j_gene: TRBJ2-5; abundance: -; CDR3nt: TGTGCCTGGATCTCGGCTCAAGAGACCCAGTACTTC; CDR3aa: CAWISAQETQYF
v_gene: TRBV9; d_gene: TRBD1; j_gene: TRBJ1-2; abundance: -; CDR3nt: TGTGCCAGCAGCTCAGGGGGGGCACATAACTATGGCTACACCTTC; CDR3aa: CASSSGGAHNYGYTF
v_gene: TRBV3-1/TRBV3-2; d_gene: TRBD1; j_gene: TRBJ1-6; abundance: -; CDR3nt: TGTGCCAGCAGCCAAGGACAGGGAGCTTCACCCCTCCACTTT; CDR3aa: CASSQGQGASPLHF
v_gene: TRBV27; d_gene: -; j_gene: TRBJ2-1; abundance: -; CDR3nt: TGTGCCAGCAGTCTCAGCGACTACAATGAGCAGTTCTTC; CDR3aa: CASSLSDYNEQFF
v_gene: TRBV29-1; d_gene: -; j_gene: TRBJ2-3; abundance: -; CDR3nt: TGCAGCGTTGAAATCTCTAGCGCAGATACGCAGTATTTT; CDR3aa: CSVEISSADTQYF
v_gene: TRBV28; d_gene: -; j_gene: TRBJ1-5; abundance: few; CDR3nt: TGTGCCAGCCATAGCAATCAGCCCCAGCATTTT; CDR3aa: CASHSNQPQHF
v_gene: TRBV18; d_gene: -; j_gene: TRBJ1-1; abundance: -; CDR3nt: TGTGCCAGCTCACCGGACGGAGGGGGCACTGAAGCTTTCTTT; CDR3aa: CASSPDGGGTEAFF
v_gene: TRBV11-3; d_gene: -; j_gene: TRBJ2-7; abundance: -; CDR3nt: TGTGCCAGCAGCCTTAACGGGTACTACGAGCAGTACTTC; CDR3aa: CASSLNGYYEQYF
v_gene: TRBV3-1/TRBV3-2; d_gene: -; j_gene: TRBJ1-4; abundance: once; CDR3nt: TGTGCCAGCAGCCAACAGCAGGGTCAAGGAAAACTGTTTTTT; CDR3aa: CASSQQQGQGKLFF
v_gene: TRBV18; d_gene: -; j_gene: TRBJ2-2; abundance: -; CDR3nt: TGTGCCAGCTCACCACTAGGGGGGTCCGCGAACACCGGGGAGCTGTTTTTT; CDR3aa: CASSPLGGSANTGELFF
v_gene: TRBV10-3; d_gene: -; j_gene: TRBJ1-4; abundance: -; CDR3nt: TGTGCCATCAGTGAGCGGGGATTGAAGGAAAAACTGTTTTTT; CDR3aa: CAISERGLKEKLFF
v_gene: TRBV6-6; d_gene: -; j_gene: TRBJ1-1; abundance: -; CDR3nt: TGTGCCAGCAGTTACTCATGGGGGAACATGAACACTGAAGCTTTCTTT; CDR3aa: CASSYSWGNMNTEAFF
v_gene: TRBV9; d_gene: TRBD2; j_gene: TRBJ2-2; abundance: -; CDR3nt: TGTGCCAGCACAGGACTAGCCCCCGGGGAGCTGTTTTTT; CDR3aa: CASTGLAPGELFF
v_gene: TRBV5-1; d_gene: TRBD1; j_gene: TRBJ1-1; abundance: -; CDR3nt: TGCGCCAGCAGCTTCGGACAGGGCGAAGGAGCTTTCTTT; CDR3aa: CASSFGQGEGAFF
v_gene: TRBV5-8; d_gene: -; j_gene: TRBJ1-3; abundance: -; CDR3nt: TGTGCCAACCCGAGGGGCCTTAGAAACACCATATATTTT; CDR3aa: CANPRGLRNTIYF
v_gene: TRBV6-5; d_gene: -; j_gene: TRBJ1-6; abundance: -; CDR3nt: TGTGCCAGCAGGGACTTAAGCTCCTATAATTCACCCCTCCACTTT; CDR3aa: CASRDLSSYNSPLHF
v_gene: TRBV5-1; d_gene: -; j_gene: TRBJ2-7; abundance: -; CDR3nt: TGCGCCAGCAGCTTGGACACGGGAACCTACGAGCAGTACTTC; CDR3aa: CASSLDTGTYEQYF
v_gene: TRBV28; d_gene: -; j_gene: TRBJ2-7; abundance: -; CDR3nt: TGTGCCAGCAGTCCCCCACCGTACTACGAGCAGTACTTC; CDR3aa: CASSPPPYYEQYF
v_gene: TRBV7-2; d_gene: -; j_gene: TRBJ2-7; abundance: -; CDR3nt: TGTGCCAGCAGCCCCCGGGGCAACAGGAGGGGCGAGCAGTACTTC; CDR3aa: CASSPRGNRRGEQYF